This T cell receptor (beta chain) came from a study of T cells in Graves' hyperthyroidism and ophthalmopathy. This CDR3 contains 15 residues. Germline CDR1 reads SGHVS; CDR2 reads FNYEAQ. It was RNA transcripts that yielded the amplified TCR beta CDR3 regions. TCR CDR3 regions were first amplified by RT-PCR with HTBI primers. TCRdb itself ran the multiplex PCR reads through MiXCR, one entry per CDR3 protein. The sample lists about 98,000 distinct CDR3 sequences; roughly 39% were seen once. Points on this clonotype: A read error may explain this, as a much larger clone is one base away.

The clonotype originates from a young woman with Graves' hyperthyroidism. Sequencing was performed on peripheral blood or thyroid tissue (not recorded which). This chain connects TRBV7-6 to TRBJ1-4, with D tentatively TRBD1 (6 bases). The CDR3: CASSRRGQTDEKLFF. CDR3 in DNA: TGTGCCAGCAGCCGACGGGGGCAAACTGATGAAAAACTGTTTTTT.